The clone carrying this TCR beta chain shows up as medium-sized by frequency. This entry comes from a study of T cell clusters in autoimmune cytopenias. TRB rearrangements were amplified by touch-down multiplex PCR with mixed TRB-A/B primers. TCRdb re-called the multiplex PCR reads and shows each CDR3 protein once, DNA omitted. This listing includes thousands of distinct CDR3 sequences. Each sample's input was around 270 ng genomic DNA, 38,000 or so genome equivalents. The CDR3 sequence is 14 residues long. CDR1 is SGHAT, CDR2 FQDESV, per germline (reference sequence). These same records also appear under a second study, on T cell repertoires in aging, cancer and after chemotherapy.

This receptor was taken from a human donor in good health. This rearrangement joins TRBV11-1 to TRBJ1-5. The specimen sequenced was peripheral blood. The CDR3 loop reads CASSSGSSNQPQHF.